This T cell receptor (beta chain) was recovered during a study of early T cells in non-severe SARS-CoV-2 infection. Study details: The study sequenced bulk RNA from unsorted whole blood, with chains unpaired.

This clonotype was recorded at least ten times. Its specificity is unknown. Study-wide results and caveats: Matching with VDJdb favored anti-spike CD8 responses (missing private and CD4 specificities).

The germline gives CDR1 SQVTM, CDR2 ANQGSEA. The CDR3 is 13 amino acids. V was trimmed by 7 bases and J by 4 bases, leaving 17 bases between them. Unique molecular identifiers (one per individual cDNA molecule) were attached. TCRdb re-analysed the 5' RACE reads in MiXCR, keeping a single row per CDR3 protein. Of about 30,000 distinct CDR3 sequences listed, about 5% are singletons. This clonotype originated in an adult who was a healthcare worker with PCR-confirmed SARS-CoV-2 infection or an uninfected control (not recorded which). The specimen was whole blood, collected at baseline. The chain joins TRBV29-1 to TRBJ2-7, with a weak D call TRBD1 (6 bases). CDR3 sequence: CSAGRDNRYEQYF. CDR3 DNA sequence: TGCAGCGCAGGCCGGGACAACCGATACGAGCAGTACTTC.